The entry below gives a single T cell receptor (beta chain) sequence along with its context. Its specificity is unknown. The sample comes from a study of T-cell memory formation after mild COVID-19. Study overall: TCR clusters showed largely donor specificity.

From 5'RACE with constant-segment primers came TCR alpha and TCR beta cDNA libraries that carried sample barcodes and UMIs. Each CDR3 protein gets one entry after TCRdb re-called the 5' RACE reads with MiXCR. This sample has 350,000 to 500,000 distinct CDR3 sequences; 20% to 30% occur once, and the top ten carry approximately 14%. Germline CDR1 and CDR2: SQVTM and ANQGSEA. V lost 7 bases to trimming and J lost 0 bases, with 25 bases between them. The length of the CDR3 is 18 residues. General study findings and limits: Memory cells collected pre-infection included some clones that later responded, suggesting cross-reactive memory joined. Largely, contracting CD4+ clones fell within CM and EM, and contracting CD8+ clones within EMRA.

This TCR derives from an adult woman who had mild COVID-19 (a few samples of this study predate the infection). Cell type and time point are not known. This chain links TRBV29-1 with TRBJ2-1; D remains ambiguous. The sequenced sample consisted of PBMCs or a T cell subset sorted from them (not recorded which). CDR3 sequence reads: CSAGWFSRAKSSYNEQFF. CDR3 DNA sequence: TGCAGCGCTGGATGGTTTTCCCGTGCGAAGAGCTCCTACAATGAGCAGTTCTTC.